The TCR beta chain described here comes from a study of cytomegalovirus exposure and HLA in healthy donors. Primers: 60 Vbeta forward and 13 Jbeta reverse. Sequenced by immunoSEQ multiplex PCR; TCRdb stores in-frame clones only, minus some. The sample shows some 130,000 clones, less than 85% of them seen only once. CDR3 size: 14 residues. CDR1 is MNHEY and CDR2 is SMNVEV in the germline V gene (reference sequence). V shed 1 base and J 2 bases; nucleotides not matched to a gene: 1. This clone has only one observation. Its antigen is as yet unknown. Whole-study results and caveats: Association with HLA alleles at 0.05 false discovery rate was found for 15,000 to 20,000 TCR beta sequences in a later analysis.

The sequenced material came from PBMCs. The source of this sequence is a male donor in good health and CMV-seronegative. The rearrangement links TRBV27 to TRBJ2-7; 8 bases map to TRBD2. CDR3 nucleotide sequence: TGTGCCAGCAGTTTATATAGCGGGGCCTACGAGCAGTACTTC. Its translation is CASSLYSGAYEQYF.